The T cell receptor beta chain described here comes from a study of response to subunit inactivated influenza vaccine. Notes on the study in general: The authors suggested that few new T cells are recruited per seasonal influenza vaccination.

This clonotype appeared a few times. Its specificity is unknown. Via MiXCR, TCRdb re-called the RT-PCR reads, giving one row per CDR3 protein. The table includes some 160,000 distinct CDR3 sequences, approximately 10% detected once. CDR3 length: 15 residues. V lost 0 bases and J lost 10, with 17 bases in between. Germline CDR1 LGHNA, CDR2 YSLEER. The receptor was derived from a man in his fifties or sixties who received an inactivated influenza vaccine. Sample: non-naive T cells sorted from PBMCs, taken 45 days after vaccination. The chain employs TRBV4-3 and TRBJ2-3; D is perhaps TRBD1 (6 bases). CDR3 loop: CASSQDGTGHGAQYF. The DNA of the CDR3 is TGCGCCAGCAGCCAAGATGGCACAGGGCACGGCGCGCAGTATTTT.